Below, 9 T cell receptor beta chains from the same sample are listed, as sequenced in a study of T cell repertoires in cytomegalovirus infection. Each CDR3 protein is one row after TCRdb ran MiXCR on the reads. The profile shows approximately 590,000 distinct CDR3 sequences, 40% of them singletons. What these receptors recognize is not known. Specimen: cultured PBMCs, collected from culture after CMV antigen stimulation. The source of these receptors is a human donor in good health (CMV status not recorded). Some clones in this sample may be carry-over from other donors' samples.

The chain links TRBV6-1 to TRBJ1-5; 11 nucleotides match TRBD1. V lost 6 bases, J lost 1 base, and 2 bases stayed unmatched. The CDR3 contains 15 residues. The germline V gene has CDR1 MNHNS and CDR2 SASEGT. CDR3 amino acids: CASRGTGGSNQPQHF. In DNA, the CDR3 is TGTGCCAGCAGGGGGACAGGGGGGAGCAATCAGCCCCAGCATTTT.

This sequence joins TRBV28 and TRBJ1-6, with unresolved D. V shed 7 bases and J shed 9 bases, with 16 bases lying between them. Looked up from germline, CDR1 is MDHEN and CDR2 is SYDVKM. This CDR3 is built from 14 residues. The CDR3 here is CASNGEPAVSPLHF. DNA of the CDR3: TGTGCCAGCAACGGAGAACCCGCCGTTTCACCCCTCCACTTT.

This clonotype was seen a handful of times. V gene TRBV7-9 combines with J gene TRBJ1-2; a weak D match, TRBD1 (6 bases). Germline assignment: CDR1 SEHNR and CDR2 FQNEAQ (reference sequence). Between the trimmed V and J ends, which lost 6 bases and 2 bases, there was a span of 16 bases. The CDR3 consists of 15 residues. The CDR3 loop is CASSSNKDRNYGYTF. CDR3 bases: TGTGCCAGCAGTTCAAATAAGGACAGAAACTATGGCTACACCTTC.

This clonotype has a handful of counts. The V and J genes are TRBV9 and TRBJ2-5; tentatively, D is TRBD1 (5 bases). The germline V gene encodes CDR1 SGDLS and CDR2 YYNGEE. The CDR3 length is 13 residues. V was shortened by 4 bases and J by 4 bases, with 11 bases between the two germline ends. CDR3 amino acids: CASSTRQLETQYF. The CDR3 region has the DNA TGTGCCAGCAGCACCCGACAGCTAGAGACCCAGTACTTC. Using reference TRBV9 and TRBJ2-5 for the parts outside the CDR3, the full variable domain is DSGVTQTPKHLITATGQRVTLRCSPRSGDLSVYWYQQSLDQGLQFLIQYYNGEERAKGNILERFSAQQFPDLHSELNLSSLELGDSALYFCASSTRQLETQYFGPGTRLLVL.

The chain carries TRBV19 and TRBJ1-1; D not resolved. The CDR3 runs 14 residues. V lost 9 bases, J lost 1 base, and 15 bases lay in between. In germline, CDR1 is LNHDA, CDR2 SQIVND (reference sequence). In DNA form, the CDR3 reads TGTGCCAGCTCCGAGATGATGGGGAACACTGAAGCTTTCTTT. Encoded protein: CASSEMMGNTEAFF.

This clonotype came up a few times. The gene calls are TRBV2 and TRBJ2-1; D is uncertain. Germline values: CDR1 SNHLY, CDR2 FYNNEI. The CDR3 length is 13 residues. Trimming cost V 3 bases and J 7 bases, with 10 bases left between them. The CDR3 loop is CASSDQDWNEQFF. Here the CDR3 DNA reads TGTGCCAGCAGTGACCAAGACTGGAATGAGCAGTTCTTC.

The chain employs TRBV7-8 and TRBJ2-7; the D gene could be TRBD1 or TRBD2 (5 bases each). From germline, CDR1 is SGHVS and CDR2 FQNEAQ. This CDR3 region has 15 residues. Trimming took off 5 bases at V and 2 bases at J, with 16 bases between the two ends. DNA of the CDR3: TGTGCCAGCAGCAGCCGGGACCCCTCACCCTACGAGCAGTACTTC. It encodes CASSSRDPSPYEQYF.

Concerning this clonotype: One junction end disagrees with the germline gene, perhaps due to a read error. V and J are TRBV7-6 and TRBJ2-1; 9 bases are a match to TRBD2. Germline CDR1 is SGHVS and CDR2 is FNYEAQ. The CDR3 contains 17 residues. The CDR3 loop is CTSSLSVMAGGPNEQFF. The DNA for the CDR3 is TGTACCAGCAGCTTATCAGTGATGGCGGGGGGGCCGAATGAGCAGTTCTTC.

This clonotype was seen a handful of times. The chain recombines TRBV7-9 with TRBJ1-5; D gene ambiguous. The V gene lost 5 bases and the J gene lost 6 bases, with 8 bases spanning the gap. There are 12 residues in the CDR3. Per the germline V gene, CDR1 is SEHNR and CDR2 is FQNEAQ (reference sequence). The CDR3 protein is CASSMGGQPQHF. The CDR3 DNA is TGTGCCAGCAGCATGGGTGGTCAGCCCCAGCATTTT.